The 22 T cell receptor beta chains below all came from one sample that was sequenced in a study of blood T cell repertoires in COVID-19. Repertoires were generated with immunoSEQ multiplex PCR, while TCRdb's copy carries only in-frame clones and drops some. Among 150,000 or so clones listed, roughly 85% were seen once. The sample consisted of peripheral blood. The source is a human donor in a cohort sampled during active COVID-19.

This chain uses TRBV28 with TRBJ2-7; 12 bases match TRBD2. Germline V gene data show CDR1 as MDHEN and CDR2 as SYDVKM. V dropped 10 bases and J dropped 1; count of bases not matched to a gene: 11. This CDR3 has 16 residues. DNA of the CDR3: TGTGCCACCGGCACTAGCGGGAGGCCCCCATCCTACGAGCAGTACTTC. It encodes CATGTSGRPPSYEQYF.

This rearrangement joins TRBV29-1 to TRBJ1-1; D gene unclear. The germline V gene encodes CDR1 SQVTM and CDR2 ANQGSEA. Trimming left V 6 bases short and J 1 base short, with 15 bases between. The CDR3 is 14 amino acids. The CDR3 sequence: CSVKAPGKNTEAFF. CDR3 in DNA: TGCAGCGTCAAAGCCCCAGGAAAGAACACTGAAGCTTTCTTT.

V is TRBV18 and J is TRBJ1-1, with a possible D match to TRBD1 (5 bases). The CDR3 length is 13 residues. V dropped 4 bases and J dropped 1 base, with 7 bases sitting between them. Germline CDR1 reads KGHSH; CDR2 reads LQKENI. Here the CDR3 DNA reads TGTGCCAGCTCACAGGGGCAGAACACTGAAGCTTTCTTT. Encoded protein: CASSQGQNTEAFF.

J is TRBJ1-4 and V is TRBV28; D gene ambiguous. V lost 2 bases, J lost 4 bases, and 5 bases lay in between. This CDR3 region has 13 residues. Germline loops: CDR1 MDHEN, CDR2 SYDVKM. The CDR3 reads CASSLGNNEKLFF. CDR3 coding DNA: TGTGCCAGCAGTTTAGGCAATAATGAAAAACTGTTTTTT. Filled out from reference TRBV28 and TRBJ1-4, the complete variable domain reads DVKVTQSSRYLVKRTGEKVFLECVQDMDHENMFWYRQDPGLGLRLIYFSYDVKMKEKGDIPEGYSVSREKKERFSLILESASTNQTSMYLCASSLGNNEKLFFGSGTQLSVL.

This chain joins TRBV9 and TRBJ2-5; D might be TRBD1 (6 bases). CDR3 length equals 14 residues. Germline CDR1 reads SGDLS; CDR2 reads YYNGEE. Trimming removed 4 bases at V and 1 base at J, with 11 bases between. Here the CDR3 reads CASSPRQAQETQYF. DNA of the CDR3: TGTGCCAGCAGCCCCCGACAGGCCCAAGAGACCCAGTACTTC.

V gene TRBV30 combines with J gene TRBJ1-5; the match to TRBD1 covers 7 bases. The CDR3 runs 14 residues. Germline V lookup: CDR1 GTSNPN, CDR2 SVGIG (reference sequence). The V gene end was trimmed by 3 bases and the J gene end by 1 base; junction bases not matched to a gene: 3. CDR3 loop: CAWSGTASNQPQHF. The CDR3, as DNA: TGTGCCTGGAGCGGGACAGCCAGCAATCAGCCCCAGCATTTT.

This chain uses TRBV5-6 with TRBJ1-1, with a weak D call TRBD1 (5 bases). CDR1 is SGHDT and CDR2 is YYEEEE in the germline V gene. The CDR3 extends over 14 amino acids. Between the trimmed V and J ends, which lost 2 bases and 4 bases, there was a span of 12 bases. The CDR3 region has the DNA TGTGCCAGCAGCTTTGGCCTCCAGGGCACTGAAGCTTTCTTT. It is translated as CASSFGLQGTEAFF.

This clone was seen a few times. The V call is TRBV20-1, the J call TRBJ2-7, with 9 positions matching TRBD2. The V segment lost 3 bases and the J segment 4 bases; nucleotides outside the gene matches: 4. The CDR3 loop spans 13 amino acids. Germline lookup yields CDR1 DFQATT and CDR2 SNEGSKA (reference sequence). The CDR3 DNA is TGCAGTGCTAGTCCTAGCGGGACGTACGAGCAGTACTTC. Translation: CSASPSGTYEQYF.

The rearrangement links TRBV6-7 to TRBJ1-3; D not certain. TRBV6-7 is known as an ORF, though its function is uncertain. The CDR3 spans 20 residues. The germline V and J ends were trimmed by 2 bases and 0 bases, with 23 bases remaining between them. CDR3 bases: TGTGCCAGCAGTTACGACTCCCCCCCACTTTGGCCGAACTCTGGAAACACCATATATTTT. It translates to CASSYDSPPLWPNSGNTIYF.

The V call is TRBV10-3, the J call TRBJ1-5; 8 nucleotides line up with TRBD1. V lost 6 bases and J lost 8; bases outside the gene matches: 6. CDR1 and CDR2 (germline): ENHRY, SYGVKD. CDR3 length: 13 residues. The CDR3 DNA follows: TGTGCCATCAGCCGAGGACAGGGAGAGCCCCAGCATTTT. It codes for CAISRGQGEPQHF.

The chain employs TRBV7-9 and TRBJ2-7, with TRBD2 matching 12 bases. The germline CDR1 and CDR2 sequences are SEHNR and FQNEAQ (reference sequence). This CDR3 spans 14 amino acids. Trimming cost V 4 bases and J 4 bases; bases outside gene matches: 2. CDR3 region: CASSSTSGRYEQYF. The CDR3 nucleotides read TGTGCCAGCAGCTCAACTAGCGGGAGGTACGAGCAGTACTTC.

The J gene is TRBJ1-1, the V gene TRBV5-1, with D tentatively TRBD1 (5 bases). Trimming took off 1 base at V and 4 bases at J, with 11 bases between the two ends. This CDR3 comprises 14 residues. Germline V lookup: CDR1 SGHRS, CDR2 YFSETQ. Written as DNA, the CDR3 is TGCGCCAGCAGCTTGCAAGGGGAGGGCACTGAAGCTTTCTTT. This sequence encodes CASSLQGEGTEAFF.

This sequence joins TRBV27 and TRBJ2-3, with a possible D match to TRBD2 (6 bases). The germline CDR1 and CDR2 sequences are MNHEY and SMNVEV (reference sequence). Deletions cut 4 bases from V and 2 bases from J, with 13 bases between. The CDR3 has 15 amino acids. CDR3 bases: TGTGCCAGCAGTTCGCGGGGAACCTTCACAGATACGCAGTATTTT. This sequence encodes CASSSRGTFTDTQYF.

This chain links TRBV13 with TRBJ2-7, with D possibly being TRBD2 (10 bases). The CDR3 loop spans 22 amino acids. V shed 5 bases and J shed 4 bases, with 39 bases lying between them. Germline V gene sequence: CDR1 PRHDT, CDR2 FYEKMQ (reference sequence). CDR3: CASSPSAPPGTGMSSGSYEQYF. In nucleotides, the CDR3 is TGTGCCAGCAGCCCTAGTGCCCCCCCCGGGACAGGGATGTCTAGCGGGAGTTACGAGCAGTACTTC.

The chain couples TRBV19 to TRBJ1-6; TRBD1 matches 7 bases. The CDR3 totals 14 residues. Trimming took 4 bases from V and 10 from J; bases not matched to a gene: 7. Looked up from germline, CDR1 is LNHDA and CDR2 is SQIVND (reference sequence). In DNA form, the CDR3 reads TGTGCCAGTAGTAATACAGACAGGGAATCACCCCTCCACTTT. This gives the protein CASSNTDRESPLHF. Variable domain in full (rest from reference TRBV19 and TRBJ1-6): DGGITQSPKYLFRKEGQNVTLSCEQNLNHDAMYWYRQDPGQGLRLIYYSQIVNDFQKGDIAEGYSVSREKKESFPLTVTSAQKNPTAFYLCASSNTDRESPLHFGNGTRLTVT.

In regard to this clone: At one end, the junction sequence differs from germline, possibly due to a read error. The rearrangement uses TRBV5-1 and TRBJ2-5; 8 nucleotides align to TRBD1. Germline CDR1 is SGHRS and CDR2 is YFSETQ. This CDR3 contains 15 residues. CDR3 residues: CASSLGPDRAENQYF. DNA for the CDR3: TGCGCCAGCAGCTTGGGGCCGGACAGGGCGGAGAACCAGTACTTC. The variable domain in full, completed from reference TRBV5-1 and TRBJ2-5, reads KAGVTQTPRYLIKTRGQQVTLSCSPISGHRSVSWYQQTPGQGLQFLFEYFSETQRNKGNFPGRFSGRQFSNSRSEMNVSTLELGDSALYLCASSLGPDRAENQYFGPGTRLLVL.

The V and J genes are TRBV19 and TRBJ2-5; possible D gene TRBD2, 6 bases. This CDR3 spans 14 amino acids. The V and J ends lost 7 bases and 3 bases respectively, with 15 bases between them. Germline CDR1 and CDR2: LNHDA and SQIVND (reference sequence). This CDR3 reads CASTGGVYEETQYF. CDR3 nucleotides: TGTGCCAGTACGGGCGGGGTTTACGAAGAGACCCAGTACTTC.

This sequence joins TRBV27 and TRBJ2-7, with a tentative D call TRBD1 (6 bases). V lost 5 bases and J 0 bases, leaving 14 bases between the germline ends. Germline V gives CDR1 MNHEY, CDR2 SMNVEV (reference sequence). The CDR3 loop spans 15 amino acids. In nucleotides, the CDR3 is TGTGCCAGCAGTAAGAACAGGGCCAACTCCTACGAGCAGTACTTC. Translating gives CASSKNRANSYEQYF.

This clone was detected only once. The genes are TRBV7-2 and TRBJ2-3, with D perhaps matching TRBD2 (5 bases). CDR3 length: 14 residues. Germline loops: CDR1 SGHTA, CDR2 FQGNSA. The V end lost 1 base, the J end lost 4 bases, and 9 bases lay between the germline ends. The CDR3 region is CASSLGSAADTQYF. CDR3 coding DNA: TGTGCCAGCAGCTTAGGTAGCGCGGCAGATACGCAGTATTTT.

The J gene is TRBJ1-3, the V gene TRBV28; no definite D call. The V gene lost 6 bases and the J gene lost 0 bases, with 9 bases spanning the gap. Germline V gene data show CDR1 as MDHEN and CDR2 as SYDVKM. CDR3 size: 14 residues. The CDR3 DNA is TGTGCCAGCAGCTGGAGACGCTCTGGAAACACCATATATTTT. Encoded protein: CASSWRRSGNTIYF.

The CDR3: CASSSLADTQYF. The CDR3 nucleotides read TGTGCCAGCAGCTCCCTCGCAGATACGCAGTATTTT. The chain couples TRBV7-9 to TRBJ2-3, with D unclear. CDR1 is SEHNR and CDR2 is FQNEAQ in the germline V gene (reference sequence). V was clipped by 4 bases and J by 4 bases, with 6 bases between them. The CDR3 loop spans 12 amino acids.

The chain uses TRBV11-3 and TRBJ1-6; D is uncertain. The CDR3 contains 15 residues. Deletions cut 0 bases from V and 7 bases from J, with 10 bases between. Per the germline V gene, CDR1 is SGHNT and CDR2 is YENEEA. The CDR3 region is CASSLDPGLNSPLHF. In DNA form, the CDR3 reads TGTGCCAGCAGCTTAGACCCCGGACTCAATTCACCCCTCCACTTT. Variable domain in full (rest from reference TRBV11-3 and TRBJ1-6): EAGVVQSPRYKIIEKKQPVAFWCNPISGHNTLYWYLQNLGQGPELLIRYENEEAVDDSQLPKDRFSAERLKGVDSTLKIQPAELGDSAVYLCASSLDPGLNSPLHFGNGTRLTVT.